These 5 T cell receptor beta chains came from one sample sequenced in a study of cytomegalovirus exposure and HLA in healthy donors. PCR employed 60 Vbeta and 13 Jbeta primers. Method: immunoSEQ multiplex PCR; TCRdb's copy keeps in-frame clones and lacks some. The sample includes 100,000 to 150,000 clones, 75% to 85% seen only once; the top ten take around 2.5%. The source material was PBMCs. The source of these receptors is a man aged 25-45 years in good health and CMV-seronegative.

V and J are TRBV5-4 and TRBJ2-2; 9 bases line up with TRBD1. CDR3 length: 15 amino acids. Germline trimming cut 4 bases from V and 4 bases from J; bases unmatched to any gene: 5. Per the germline V gene, CDR1 is SGHNT and CDR2 is YYREEE (reference sequence). CDR3 nucleotide sequence: TGTGCCAGCAGCGGCGCGGGACAGGGCACCGGGGAGCTGTTTTTT. Translating it yields CASSGAGQGTGELFF.

This clone was detected a few times. The CDR3 sequence: CASSIAGGPYEQYF. The CDR3 nucleotides read TGTGCCAGCAGCATAGCGGGAGGGCCATACGAGCAGTACTTC. The chain employs TRBV28 and TRBJ2-7; 11 bases match TRBD2. The junction had 5 bases not matched to a gene; V was cut back by 6 bases and J by 4 bases. The CDR3 is 14 amino acids. Germline loops: CDR1 MDHEN, CDR2 SYDVKM.

The rearrangement links TRBV7-9 to TRBJ2-1; 9 bases match TRBD2. V lost 5 bases to trimming and J lost 13 bases; unmatched junction nucleotides: 9. The germline gives CDR1 SEHNR, CDR2 FQNEAQ (reference sequence). The CDR3 totals 13 residues. The CDR3 spells CASSPRTSDPQFF. The CDR3 DNA reads TGTGCCAGCAGCCCCCGGACTAGCGATCCCCAGTTCTTC.

The chain has TRBV27 and TRBJ1-5, with 7 nucleotides matching TRBD1. This CDR3 comprises 14 residues. Trimming at V came to 5 bases and at J to 6 bases, leaving 7 bases not matched to a gene. Germline CDR1 is MNHEY and CDR2 is SMNVEV (reference sequence). CDR3 nucleotides: TGTGCCAGCAGTGCAGGGACAGTCCTTCAGCCCCAGCATTTT. Its translation: CASSAGTVLQPQHF.

This clone has a single count. The V call is TRBV27, the J call TRBJ2-7, with D possibly matching TRBD2 (7 bases). Trimming took 1 base from V and 0 from J, leaving 16 bases between them. Looked up from germline, CDR1 is MNHEY and CDR2 is SMNVEV (reference sequence). The CDR3 sequence is 17 residues long. CDR3 sequence reads: CASSLYARGGNSYEQYF. The CDR3 DNA sequence: TGTGCCAGCAGTTTATATGCCAGGGGAGGGAACTCCTACGAGCAGTACTTC.